Listed below are T cell receptor beta chains from one sample, sequenced in a study of blood T cell repertoires in COVID-19. TCRdb keeps only in-frame clones here, not all; method: immunoSEQ multiplex PCR. The table records about 170,000 clones, less than 85% of them present only once. Specimen: peripheral blood. The receptor set was obtained from a woman in her thirties or forties with COVID-19, enrolled during active disease. The CDR3 runs from the conserved cysteine through the conserved F or W. The D gene is left open where the match is weak. Clone size is stated in some rows and not others, as once, few, many or a class when expanded.

V gene: TRBV20-1; clone size: .; J gene: TRBJ2-5; D gene: .; CDR3 protein: CSANDGETQYF; CDR3 DNA: TGCAGTGCTAACGACGGGGAGACCCAGTACTTC
V gene: TRBV28; clone size: .; J gene: TRBJ2-3; D gene: .; CDR3 protein: CASSMGSFSSTDTQYF; CDR3 DNA: TGTGCCAGCTCAATGGGCTCCTTCAGTAGCACAGATACGCAGTATTTT
V gene: TRBV9; clone size: .; J gene: TRBJ2-1; D gene: TRBD1; CDR3 protein: CASSGDRELFF; CDR3 DNA: TGTGCCAGCAGCGGCGACAGGGAGTTGTTCTTC
V gene: TRBV30; clone size: few; J gene: TRBJ2-3; D gene: TRBD2; CDR3 protein: CAWRGTNTDTQYF; CDR3 DNA: TGTGCCTGGAGGGGGACTAACACAGATACGCAGTATTTT
V gene: TRBV5-1; clone size: .; J gene: TRBJ2-5; D gene: TRBD2; CDR3 protein: CASCPSGRGRETQYF; CDR3 DNA: TGCGCCAGCTGCCCTAGCGGGAGGGGCAGGGAGACCCAGTACTTC
V gene: TRBV27; clone size: .; J gene: TRBJ1-5; D gene: .; CDR3 protein: CASSQGYNQPQHF; CDR3 DNA: TGTGCCAGCAGCCAGGGGTACAATCAGCCCCAGCATTTT
V gene: TRBV11-2; clone size: .; J gene: TRBJ1-4; D gene: TRBD1; CDR3 protein: CASSSDRDEKLFF; CDR3 DNA: TGTGCCAGCAGCTCGGACAGGGACGAAAAACTGTTTTTT
V gene: TRBV19; clone size: .; J gene: TRBJ2-5; D gene: TRBD1; CDR3 protein: CASSIGTGRETQYF; CDR3 DNA: TGTGCCAGTAGTATCGGGACAGGGAGGGAGACCCAGTACTTC
V gene: TRBV7-9; clone size: few; J gene: TRBJ2-1; D gene: .; CDR3 protein: CASSPKTGYYNEQFF; CDR3 DNA: TGTGCCAGCAGCCCGAAGACAGGATATTACAATGAGCAGTTCTTC
V gene: TRBV5-1; clone size: .; J gene: TRBJ2-1; D gene: TRBD2; CDR3 protein: CATQIAGGSYNEQFF; CDR3 DNA: TGCGCCACTCAAATAGCGGGGGGCTCCTACAATGAGCAGTTCTTC
V gene: TRBV15; clone size: few; J gene: TRBJ1-5; D gene: TRBD1; CDR3 protein: CATSRDNRGSQPQHF; CDR3 DNA: TGTGCCACCAGCAGAGATAACAGGGGTAGTCAGCCCCAGCATTTT
V gene: TRBV18; clone size: .; J gene: TRBJ1-6; D gene: .; CDR3 protein: CASSPTDSNSPLHF; CDR3 DNA: TGTGCCAGCTCACCGACGGACTCCAATTCACCCCTCCACTTT
V gene: TRBV7-8; clone size: .; J gene: TRBJ2-1; D gene: TRBD2; CDR3 protein: CASSFHSSGPYNEQFF; CDR3 DNA: TGTGCCAGCAGCTTCCACTCTAGCGGTCCCTACAATGAGCAGTTCTTC
V gene: TRBV6-6; clone size: .; J gene: TRBJ1-2; D gene: .; CDR3 protein: CASSYAGANYGYTF; CDR3 DNA: TGTGCCAGCAGTTACGCGGGGGCTAACTATGGCTACACCTTC
V gene: TRBV7-8; clone size: .; J gene: TRBJ2-5; D gene: TRBD2; CDR3 protein: CASSLGPGGVQETQYF; CDR3 DNA: TGTGCCAGCAGCTTAGGCCCGGGGGGGGTACAAGAGACCCAGTACTTC
V gene: TRBV2; clone size: .; J gene: TRBJ1-4; D gene: TRBD1; CDR3 protein: CASERTGGMANEKLFF; CDR3 DNA: TGTGCCAGCGAGCGGACAGGGGGAATGGCTAATGAAAAACTGTTTTTT
V gene: TRBV4-1; clone size: .; J gene: TRBJ1-3; D gene: .; CDR3 protein: CASSQAGHGNSGNTIYF; CDR3 DNA: TGCGCCAGCAGCCAAGCCGGACACGGCAACTCTGGAAACACCATATATTTT
V gene: TRBV9; clone size: .; J gene: TRBJ2-5; D gene: .; CDR3 protein: CASSVEGEETQYF; CDR3 DNA: TGTGCCAGCAGCGTAGAGGGGGAAGAGACCCAGTACTTC
V gene: TRBV6-6; clone size: .; J gene: TRBJ1-5; D gene: .; CDR3 protein: CASSSGGSNQPQHF; CDR3 DNA: TGTGCCAGCAGTTCGGGGGGGAGCAATCAGCCCCAGCATTTT
V gene: TRBV5-5; clone size: .; J gene: TRBJ1-1; D gene: .; CDR3 protein: CASSSGAGTLNTEAFF; CDR3 DNA: TGTGCCAGCAGTTCCGGCGCAGGGACTCTGAACACTGAAGCTTTCTTT
V gene: TRBV7-9; clone size: .; J gene: TRBJ1-1; D gene: .; CDR3 protein: CASSPDSMNTEAFF; CDR3 DNA: TGTGCCAGCAGCCCGGACAGCATGAACACTGAAGCTTTCTTT
V gene: TRBV2; clone size: .; J gene: TRBJ2-1; D gene: TRBD2; CDR3 protein: CASTSGYNEQFF; CDR3 DNA: TGTGCCAGCACTAGCGGATACAATGAGCAGTTCTTC
V gene: TRBV27; clone size: .; J gene: TRBJ1-2; D gene: .; CDR3 protein: CASSLAGIGLYGYTF; CDR3 DNA: TGTGCCAGCAGTTTGGCGGGGATAGGCCTCTATGGCTACACCTTC
V gene: TRBV3-1/TRBV3-2; clone size: many; J gene: TRBJ2-2; D gene: .; CDR3 protein: CASSRGLTGELFF; CDR3 DNA: TGTGCCAGCAGCCGAGGGTTGACCGGGGAGCTGTTTTTT
V gene: TRBV6-5; clone size: .; J gene: TRBJ2-5; D gene: .; CDR3 protein: CASSNNPEETQYF; CDR3 DNA: TGTGCCAGCAGCAATAACCCCGAGGAGACCCAGTACTTC
V gene: TRBV19; clone size: .; J gene: TRBJ1-1; D gene: TRBD1; CDR3 protein: CASEQGVGNTEAFF; CDR3 DNA: TGTGCCAGTGAACAGGGGGTAGGGAACACTGAAGCTTTCTTT
V gene: TRBV10-1; clone size: once; J gene: TRBJ2-3; D gene: .; CDR3 protein: CASSVGWADTQYF; CDR3 DNA: TGCGCCAGCTCCGTCGGGTGGGCAGATACGCAGTATTTT
V gene: TRBV21-1; clone size: few; J gene: TRBJ2-5; D gene: .; CDR3 protein: CASSRGPQETQYF; CDR3 DNA: TGTGCCAGCAGTCGAGGTCCGCAAGAGACCCAGTACTTC
V gene: TRBV19; clone size: .; J gene: TRBJ2-2; D gene: .; CDR3 protein: CASSIGTGELFF; CDR3 DNA: TGTGCCAGTAGTATCGGCACCGGGGAGCTGTTTTTT
V gene: TRBV28; clone size: many; J gene: TRBJ1-2; D gene: .; CDR3 protein: CASSPQWNYGYTF; CDR3 DNA: TGTGCCAGCAGCCCACAGTGGAACTATGGCTACACCTTC
V gene: TRBV7-9; clone size: .; J gene: TRBJ1-2; D gene: .; CDR3 protein: CASSPSWGAGYGYTF; CDR3 DNA: TGTGCCAGCAGCCCCTCCTGGGGCGCTGGCTATGGCTACACCTTC
V gene: TRBV19; clone size: .; J gene: TRBJ2-3; D gene: TRBD2; CDR3 protein: CASSELAVSTDTQYF; CDR3 DNA: TGTGCCAGTAGCGAACTAGCGGTTAGCACAGATACGCAGTATTTT
V gene: TRBV5-6; clone size: .; J gene: TRBJ2-5; D gene: .; CDR3 protein: CASSPINSGETQYF; CDR3 DNA: TGTGCCAGCAGCCCGATTAATTCGGGAGAGACCCAGTACTTC
V gene: TRBV5-4; clone size: .; J gene: TRBJ2-7; D gene: TRBD2; CDR3 protein: CASSLAPGAGGPGEQYF; CDR3 DNA: TGTGCCAGCAGCTTGGCTCCGGGTGCGGGGGGCCCCGGTGAGCAGTACTTC
V gene: TRBV4-1; clone size: .; J gene: TRBJ2-1; D gene: TRBD2; CDR3 protein: CASSQTPGTSGDNEQFF; CDR3 DNA: TGCGCCAGCAGCCAAACCCCCGGGACTAGCGGTGACAATGAGCAGTTCTTC
V gene: TRBV20-1; clone size: .; J gene: TRBJ2-7; D gene: .; CDR3 protein: CSARATYEQYF; CDR3 DNA: TGCAGTGCTAGAGCCACCTACGAGCAGTACTTC
V gene: TRBV27; clone size: .; J gene: TRBJ2-1; D gene: .; CDR3 protein: CASSFGRPYNEQFF; CDR3 DNA: TGTGCCAGCAGTTTTGGGAGACCCTACAATGAGCAGTTCTTC
V gene: TRBV5-4; clone size: .; J gene: TRBJ2-1; D gene: TRBD2; CDR3 protein: CASRSSGSTHNEQFF; CDR3 DNA: TGTGCCAGCAGGTCGAGCGGGAGCACACACAATGAGCAGTTCTTC
V gene: TRBV9; clone size: .; J gene: TRBJ2-3; D gene: .; CDR3 protein: CASSAFLADTQYF; CDR3 DNA: TGTGCCAGCAGCGCTTTTCTAGCGGATACGCAGTATTTT
V gene: TRBV4-1; clone size: few; J gene: TRBJ2-1; D gene: .; CDR3 protein: CASSQEPWRDEQFF; CDR3 DNA: TGCGCCAGCAGCCAAGAACCCTGGAGGGATGAGCAGTTCTTC
V gene: TRBV3-1/TRBV3-2; clone size: few; J gene: TRBJ2-6; D gene: .; CDR3 protein: CASSQSSAGTGANVLTF; CDR3 DNA: TGTGCCAGCAGCCAGAGTTCGGCAGGGACTGGGGCCAACGTCCTGACTTTC
V gene: TRBV6-1; clone size: .; J gene: TRBJ2-3; D gene: TRBD2; CDR3 protein: CASSESLAGTDTQYF; CDR3 DNA: TGTGCCAGCAGTGAATCTTTAGCGGGTACAGATACGCAGTATTTT
V gene: TRBV5-6; clone size: .; J gene: TRBJ1-2; D gene: .; CDR3 protein: CASSSLGHRTYGYTF; CDR3 DNA: TGTGCCAGCAGCTCGCTGGGACATAGGACCTATGGCTACACCTTC
V gene: TRBV6-2/TRBV6-3; clone size: .; J gene: TRBJ1-4; D gene: TRBD1; CDR3 protein: CASSEAGTATNEKLFF; CDR3 DNA: TGTGCCAGCAGCGAGGCGGGGACAGCAACTAATGAAAAACTGTTTTTT
V gene: TRBV18; clone size: .; J gene: TRBJ1-1; D gene: TRBD1; CDR3 protein: CASSPPGQGSFDTEAFF; CDR3 DNA: TGTGCCAGCTCACCACCGGGACAGGGGTCTTTTGACACTGAAGCTTTCTTT
V gene: TRBV5-1; clone size: .; J gene: TRBJ2-7; D gene: TRBD2; CDR3 protein: CASSFFSGSEQYF; CDR3 DNA: TGCGCCAGCAGCTTTTTTAGCGGGAGCGAGCAGTACTTC